The clone carrying this TCR beta chain was picked up many times. This sample is part of a study of T cells in Graves' hyperthyroidism and ophthalmopathy. Unmatched junction bases numbered 10, after V lost 4 bases and J lost 2 bases. CDR3 size: 16 residues. Germline CDR1 and CDR2: SGHRS and YFSETQ. Amplification yielded TCR beta CDR3 regions, with RNA transcripts as the source. During a first-round RT-PCR of the TCR CDR3, the HTBI primer set was used. A single record per CDR3 protein comes from TCRdb applying MiXCR to the multiplex PCR reads. The sample consists of approximately 600,000 distinct CDR3 sequences, 14% of them appearing once. Researchers barred patients who had uncontrolled infection, other autoimmune disease, pregnancy or lactation.

The clonotype comes from a woman aged 18-29 years with Graves' ophthalmopathy. The sequenced sample consisted of blood. The gene calls are TRBV5-1 and TRBJ2-3; 7 bases map to TRBD2. In DNA form, the CDR3 reads TGCGCCAGCAGCGGTGGATTAGCGGGCCTCACAGATACGCAGTATTTT. It codes for CASSGGLAGLTDTQYF.